Sequencing of this T cell receptor (beta chain) was carried out in a study of beta chain features in type 1 diabetes. Overall study: Healthy donors and patients had similar age, gender and cell yields.

Points on this clone: The antigen remains unidentified.

All of the isolated RNA was reverse transcribed, so expressed TCRB transcripts were sequenced. Repertoires were generated with immunoSEQ multiplex PCR, while TCRdb's copy carries only in-frame clones and drops some. Of roughly 730,000 clones listed, 13% are singletons. Study-wide points: The study found moderately but significantly shorter TCRB CDR3s in all four CD4+ subsets of Type 1 diabetes patients. Type 1 diabetes patients showed fewer insertions and more deletions at VDJ junctions.

Sorted populations all had greater than 95% purity. CDR1 MDHEN and CDR2 SYDVKM come from the germline V gene. V shed 6 bases and J 6 bases; nucleotides not matched to a gene: 12. This CDR3 comprises 16 residues. The chain has TRBV28 and TRBJ1-2, with TRBD1 identical over 11 bases. The sequenced sample consisted of naive CD4+ T cells from blood. The receptor was isolated from a man younger than 30 with type 1 diabetes. CDR3 region: CASRPPLGQGANGYTF. The CDR3 nucleotides are TGTGCCAGCAGGCCCCCCCTAGGACAGGGGGCAAATGGCTACACCTTC.